These 8 T cell receptor beta chains were all obtained from the same sample, sequenced in a study of T cell repertoires in cytomegalovirus infection. TCRdb recomputed calls from the reads with MiXCR, one row per CDR3 protein. The sample shows approximately 1,000,000 distinct CDR3 sequences, 30% to 40% of them seen only once. These receptors' antigens are unknown. The input for sequencing was cultured CD8+ T cells from PBMCs, taken from culture after CMV antigen stimulation. The receptor set was obtained from a human donor in good health (CMV status not recorded). Some clones in this sample may be carry-over from other donors' samples.

The chain employs TRBV6-8 and TRBJ2-1; perhaps TRBD2 as D (6 bases). The CDR3 covers 13 residues. V was pared by 5 bases and J by 9 bases, with 14 bases between. Germline assignment: CDR1 MNHGY and CDR2 SAAAGT. CDR3 DNA sequence: TGTGCCAGCAGTGATTCGTCGGGAGTTGAGCAGTTCTTC. Its protein product is CASSDSSGVEQFF.

The chain uses TRBV6-6 and TRBJ2-7; TRBD1 matches at 8 bases. The CDR3 extends over 13 amino acids. CDR1 is MNHNY, CDR2 SVGAGI, per germline (reference sequence). Trimming removed 5 bases from V and 5 bases from J; junction bases left unmatched: 5. CDR3 in DNA: TGTGCCAGCAGTCCTACCAGGGGGCACGAGCAGTACGTC. It specifies CASSPTRGHEQYV.

This clonotype was observed a few times. The chain carries TRBV19 and TRBJ2-2; D is possibly TRBD1 (6 bases). Germline assignment: CDR1 LNHDA and CDR2 SQIVND (reference sequence). CDR3 size: 16 residues. V shed 1 base and J shed 2 bases, with 11 bases lying between them. The CDR3 reads CASSIGNRVNTGELFF. Here the CDR3 DNA reads TGTGCCAGTAGTATAGGAAACAGGGTAAACACCGGGGAGCTGTTTTTT.

This clonotype appeared a few times. This chain uses TRBV7-6 with TRBJ2-4; D unresolved. The ends were cut back, 2 bases at V and 7 bases at J, with 18 bases in the middle. CDR3 length: 16 amino acids. Looked up from germline, CDR1 is SGHVS and CDR2 is FNYEAQ. CDR3 residues: CASSLFDWPDDNIQYF. CDR3 coding DNA: TGTGCCAGCAGCTTATTTGATTGGCCCGATGACAACATTCAGTACTTC.

This clonotype was seen many times. The chain recombines TRBV7-6 with TRBJ1-1, with 8 bases lining up with TRBD1. Per the germline V gene, CDR1 is SGHVS and CDR2 is FNYEAQ. With V trimmed by 3 bases and J by 2 bases, 8 bases remained unmatched. The CDR3 runs to 16 residues. The CDR3 loop is CASSLGRTGINTEAFF. The CDR3 DNA reads as TGTGCCAGCAGCTTGGGAAGGACAGGGATTAACACTGAAGCTTTCTTT.

V and J are TRBV12-3 or TRBV12-4 and TRBJ2-2, with no clear D. The CDR3 is 15 amino acids. The ends were cut back, 1 base at V and 4 bases at J, with 10 bases in the middle. The CDR3 protein is CASSLEQTFTGELFF. In DNA, the CDR3 is TGTGCCAGCAGTTTAGAACAGACCTTCACCGGGGAGCTGTTTTTT.

The rearrangement uses TRBV19 and TRBJ1-5, with D possibly TRBD1 on 5 matching bases. Trimming stripped 3 bases from V and 4 bases from J, with 22 bases between. Germline CDR1 LNHDA, CDR2 SQIVND (reference sequence). There are 18 residues in the CDR3. The CDR3 DNA sequence: TGTGCCAGTAGTATTTGGGAGGGGATGGTTGGTCTTAATCAGCCCCAGCATTTT. The encoded protein is CASSIWEGMVGLNQPQHF.

This clonotype was observed a few times. The chain joins TRBV29-1 to TRBJ2-1, with 9 bases lining up with TRBD1. The CDR3 totals 16 residues. Losses at the gene ends were 6 bases for V and 3 bases for J; bases not matched to a gene: 12. Looked up from germline, CDR1 is SQVTM and CDR2 is ANQGSEA. CDR3 region: CSVHTAGQGLYNEQFF. The DNA for the CDR3 is TGCAGCGTACATACCGCGGGACAGGGTCTCTACAATGAGCAGTTCTTC.